This T cell receptor beta chain was recovered during a study of shared clonotypes between healthy human individuals. Across the whole study: CD4 naive cells filled three plates per donor, CD4 memory three, CD8 naive two and CD8 memory one. Broader study findings: Clonotypes shared by all four sorted-subset donors had higher generation probabilities than non-shared clonotypes.

Germline CDR1 reads SGHDT; CDR2 reads YYEEEE. The length of the CDR3 is 13 residues. V lost 4 bases, J lost 1 base, and 7 bases lay in between. On this clone: Its antigen is not identified. Distinct nucleotide sequences in the sample also encode this CDR3.

The method was immunoSEQ multiplex PCR; TCRdb's version includes in-frame clones alone and lacks a portion of them. The sample records about 1 million clones, approximately 72% being singletons. This sequence joins TRBV5-6 and TRBJ2-3; D not resolved. The sequenced sample was memory CD4+ T cells sorted from blood. Sample subset: CD45RA-negative fraction. The sequence was obtained from a man younger than 30 in good health. DNA for the CDR3: TGTGCCAGCAGCCTGTTAGGCACAGATACGCAGTATTTT. Its protein product is CASSLLGTDTQYF.